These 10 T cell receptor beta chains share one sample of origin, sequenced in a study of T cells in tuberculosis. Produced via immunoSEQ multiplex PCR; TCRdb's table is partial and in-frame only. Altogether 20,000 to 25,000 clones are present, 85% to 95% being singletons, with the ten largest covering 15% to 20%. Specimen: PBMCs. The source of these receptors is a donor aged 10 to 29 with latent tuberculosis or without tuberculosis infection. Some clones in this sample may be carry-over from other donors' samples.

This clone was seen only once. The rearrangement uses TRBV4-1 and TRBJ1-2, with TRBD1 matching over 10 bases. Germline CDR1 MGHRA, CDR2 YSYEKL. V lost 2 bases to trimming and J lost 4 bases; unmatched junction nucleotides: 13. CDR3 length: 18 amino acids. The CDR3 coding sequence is TGCGCCAGCAGCCAACAAAGATGGAACCGGGACAGGGGCTATGGCTACACCTTC. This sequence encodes CASSQQRWNRDRGYGYTF.

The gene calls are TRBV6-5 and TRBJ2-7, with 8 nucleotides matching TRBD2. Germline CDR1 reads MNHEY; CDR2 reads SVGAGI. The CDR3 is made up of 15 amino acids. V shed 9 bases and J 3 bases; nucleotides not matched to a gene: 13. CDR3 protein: CASALSGGRNYEQYF. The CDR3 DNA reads TGTGCCAGTGCCCTGTCTGGCGGGAGGAACTACGAGCAGTACTTC.

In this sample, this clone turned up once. The CDR3 DNA sequence: TGTGCCAGCAACGAAGCGGGAGGTAGGGGTGAGACCCAGTACTTC. It is translated as CASNEAGGRGETQYF. V gene TRBV9 combines with J gene TRBJ2-5, with 9 bases fitting TRBD2. The CDR3 spans 15 residues. Trimming removed 6 bases from V and 5 bases from J; junction bases left unmatched: 11. Germline V gene sequence: CDR1 SGDLS, CDR2 YYNGEE.

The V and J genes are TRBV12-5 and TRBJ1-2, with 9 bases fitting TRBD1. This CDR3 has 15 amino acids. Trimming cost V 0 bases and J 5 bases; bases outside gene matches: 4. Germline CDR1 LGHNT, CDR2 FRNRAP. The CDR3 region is CASGLVRGQGYGYTF. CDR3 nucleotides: TGTGCTAGTGGTTTGGTAAGGGGACAGGGTTATGGCTACACCTTC.

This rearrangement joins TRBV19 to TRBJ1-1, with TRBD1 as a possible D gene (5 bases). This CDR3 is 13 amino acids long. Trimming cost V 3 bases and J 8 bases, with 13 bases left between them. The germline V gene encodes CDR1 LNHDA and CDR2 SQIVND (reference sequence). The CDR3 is CASSIGGRAEAFF. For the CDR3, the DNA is TGTGCCAGTAGTATTGGGGGGAGGGCGGAAGCTTTCTTT.

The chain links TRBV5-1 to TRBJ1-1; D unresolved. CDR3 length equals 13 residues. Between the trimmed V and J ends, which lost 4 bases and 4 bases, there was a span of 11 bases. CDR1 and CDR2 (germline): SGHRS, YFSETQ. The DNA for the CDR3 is TGCGCCAGCAGCGTGGACCGGGGCACTGAAGCTTTCTTT. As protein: CASSVDRGTEAFF. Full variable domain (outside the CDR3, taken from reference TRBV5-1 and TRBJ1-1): KAGVTQTPRYLIKTRGQQVTLSCSPISGHRSVSWYQQTPGQGLQFLFEYFSETQRNKGNFPGRFSGRQFSNSRSEMNVSTLELGDSALYLCASSVDRGTEAFFGQGTRLTVV.

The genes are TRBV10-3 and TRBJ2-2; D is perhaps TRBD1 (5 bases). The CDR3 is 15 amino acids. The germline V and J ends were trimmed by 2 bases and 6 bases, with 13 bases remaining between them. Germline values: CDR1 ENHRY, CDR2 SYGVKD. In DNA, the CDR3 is TGTGCCATCAGTGAGCGTCCAGGGCCTGCCGGGGAGCTGTTTTTT. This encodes CAISERPGPAGELFF.

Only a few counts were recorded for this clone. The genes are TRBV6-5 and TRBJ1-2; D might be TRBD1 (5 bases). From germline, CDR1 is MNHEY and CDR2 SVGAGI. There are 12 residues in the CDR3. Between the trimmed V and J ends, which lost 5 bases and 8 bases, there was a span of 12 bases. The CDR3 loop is CASSTTEGGYTF. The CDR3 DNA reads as TGTGCCAGCAGTACGACAGAAGGGGGCTACACCTTC.

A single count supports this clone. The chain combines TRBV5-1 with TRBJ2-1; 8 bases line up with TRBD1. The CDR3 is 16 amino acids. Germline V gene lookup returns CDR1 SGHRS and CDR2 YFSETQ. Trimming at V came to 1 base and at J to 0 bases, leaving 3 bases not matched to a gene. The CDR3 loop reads CASSLFRGLSYNEQFF. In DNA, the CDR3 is TGCGCCAGCAGCTTGTTCAGGGGGCTCTCCTACAATGAGCAGTTCTTC.

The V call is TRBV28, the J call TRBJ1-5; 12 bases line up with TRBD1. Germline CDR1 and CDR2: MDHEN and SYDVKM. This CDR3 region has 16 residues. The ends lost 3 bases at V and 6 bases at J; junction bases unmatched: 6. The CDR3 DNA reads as TGTGCCAGCAGTTTTGGGGGACAGGGGGCCGCTCAGCCCCAGCATTTT. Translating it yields CASSFGGQGAAQPQHF.